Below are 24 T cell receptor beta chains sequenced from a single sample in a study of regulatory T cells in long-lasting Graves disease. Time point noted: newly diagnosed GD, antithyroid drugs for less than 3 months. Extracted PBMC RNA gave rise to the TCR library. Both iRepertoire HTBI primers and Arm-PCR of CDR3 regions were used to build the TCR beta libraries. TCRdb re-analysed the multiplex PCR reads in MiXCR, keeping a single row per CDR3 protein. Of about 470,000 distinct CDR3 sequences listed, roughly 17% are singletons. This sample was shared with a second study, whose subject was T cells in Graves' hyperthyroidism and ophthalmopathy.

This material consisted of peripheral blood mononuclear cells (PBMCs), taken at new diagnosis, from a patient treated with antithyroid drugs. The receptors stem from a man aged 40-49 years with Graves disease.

CDR3 sequence reads: CASTDGLVEANVLTF. The DNA for the CDR3 is TGTGCCAGCACCGACGGTCTCGTTGAGGCCAACGTCCTGACTTTC. This chain links TRBV28 with TRBJ2-6, with D uncertain. Trimming took off 7 bases at V and 6 bases at J, with 16 bases between the two ends. The CDR3 covers 15 residues. In germline, CDR1 is MDHEN, CDR2 SYDVKM.

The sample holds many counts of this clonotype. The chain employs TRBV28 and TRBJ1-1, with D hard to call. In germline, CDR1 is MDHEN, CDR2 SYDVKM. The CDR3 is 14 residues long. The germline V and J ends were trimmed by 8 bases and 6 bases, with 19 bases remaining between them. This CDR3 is CASAAQSWSPEAFF. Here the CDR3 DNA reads TGTGCCAGCGCGGCTCAAAGTTGGTCTCCTGAAGCTTTCTTT.

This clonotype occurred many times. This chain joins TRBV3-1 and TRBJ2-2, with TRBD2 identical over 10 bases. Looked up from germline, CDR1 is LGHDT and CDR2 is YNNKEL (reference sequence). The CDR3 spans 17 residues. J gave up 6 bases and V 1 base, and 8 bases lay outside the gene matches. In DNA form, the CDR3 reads TGTGCCAGCAGCCAAGGAATGCTAGCGGGAGTCCCCGGGGAGCTGTTTTTT. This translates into CASSQGMLAGVPGELFF. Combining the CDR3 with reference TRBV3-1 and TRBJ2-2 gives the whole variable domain DTAVSQTPKYLVTQMGNDKSIKCEQNLGHDTMYWYKQDSKKFLKIMFSYNNKELIINETVPNRFSPKSPDKAHLNLHINSLELGDSAVYFCASSQGMLAGVPGELFFGEGSRLTVL.

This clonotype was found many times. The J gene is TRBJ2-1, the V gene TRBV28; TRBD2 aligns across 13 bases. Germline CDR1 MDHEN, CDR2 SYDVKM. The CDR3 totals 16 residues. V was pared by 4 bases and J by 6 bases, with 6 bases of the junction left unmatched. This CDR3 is CASSSWTSGSLNEQFF. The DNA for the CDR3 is TGTGCCAGCAGTTCCTGGACTAGCGGGAGTCTCAATGAGCAGTTCTTC.

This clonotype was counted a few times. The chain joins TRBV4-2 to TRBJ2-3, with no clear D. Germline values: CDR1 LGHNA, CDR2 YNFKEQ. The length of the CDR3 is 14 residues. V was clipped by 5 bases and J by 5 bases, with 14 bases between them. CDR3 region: CASSSDSAGDTQYF. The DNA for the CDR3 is TGTGCCAGCAGCTCAGACTCGGCAGGAGATACGCAGTATTTT.

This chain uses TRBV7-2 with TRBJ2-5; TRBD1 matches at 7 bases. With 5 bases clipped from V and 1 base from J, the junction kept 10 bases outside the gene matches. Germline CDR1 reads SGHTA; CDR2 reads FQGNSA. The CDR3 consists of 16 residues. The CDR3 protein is CASSRNRGRFQETQYF. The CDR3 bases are TGTGCCAGCAGCCGCAACAGGGGTCGGTTCCAAGAGACCCAGTACTTC.

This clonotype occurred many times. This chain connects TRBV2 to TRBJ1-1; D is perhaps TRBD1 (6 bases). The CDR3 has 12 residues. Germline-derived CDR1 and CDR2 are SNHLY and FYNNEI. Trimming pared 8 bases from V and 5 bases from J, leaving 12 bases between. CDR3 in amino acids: CASHMDRTEAFF. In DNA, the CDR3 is TGTGCCAGCCATATGGACAGAACTGAAGCTTTCTTT.

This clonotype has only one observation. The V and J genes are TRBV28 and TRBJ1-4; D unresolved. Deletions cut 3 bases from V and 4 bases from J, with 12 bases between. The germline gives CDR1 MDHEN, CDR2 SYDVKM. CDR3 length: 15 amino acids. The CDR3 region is CASSLGFTSNEKLFF. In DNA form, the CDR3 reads TGTGCCAGCAGTTTGGGGTTTACGAGTAATGAAAAACTGTTTTTT.

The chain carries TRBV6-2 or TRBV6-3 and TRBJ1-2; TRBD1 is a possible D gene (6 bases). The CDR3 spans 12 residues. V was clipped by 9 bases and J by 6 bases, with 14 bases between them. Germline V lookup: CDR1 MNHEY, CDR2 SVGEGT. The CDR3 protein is CASNEGGDGYTF. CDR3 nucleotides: TGTGCCAGTAACGAGGGGGGGGATGGCTACACCTTC.

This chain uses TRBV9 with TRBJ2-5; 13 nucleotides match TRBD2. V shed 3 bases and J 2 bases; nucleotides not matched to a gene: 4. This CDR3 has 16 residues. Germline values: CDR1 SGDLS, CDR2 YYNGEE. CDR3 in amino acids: CASSAGTSGTQETQYF. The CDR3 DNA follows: TGTGCCAGCAGCGCTGGGACTAGCGGGACTCAAGAGACCCAGTACTTC.

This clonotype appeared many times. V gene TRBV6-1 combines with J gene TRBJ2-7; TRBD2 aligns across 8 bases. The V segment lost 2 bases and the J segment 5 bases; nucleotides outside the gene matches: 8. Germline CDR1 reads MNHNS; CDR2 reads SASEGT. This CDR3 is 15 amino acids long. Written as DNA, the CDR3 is TGTGCCAGCAGTGAATCTGCCAGCGGGAGCAACGAGCAGTACTTC. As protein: CASSESASGSNEQYF.

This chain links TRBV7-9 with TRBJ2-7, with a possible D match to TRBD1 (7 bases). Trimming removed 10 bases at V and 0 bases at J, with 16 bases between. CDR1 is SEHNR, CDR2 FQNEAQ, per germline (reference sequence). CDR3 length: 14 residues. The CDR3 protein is CATVRQGGSYEQYF. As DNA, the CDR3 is TGTGCCACAGTTCGGCAGGGGGGCTCCTACGAGCAGTACTTC.

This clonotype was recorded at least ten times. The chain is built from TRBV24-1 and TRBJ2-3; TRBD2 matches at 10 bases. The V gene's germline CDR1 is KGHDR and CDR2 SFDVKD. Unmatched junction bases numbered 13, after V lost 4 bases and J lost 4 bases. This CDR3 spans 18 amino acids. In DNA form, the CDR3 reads TGTGCCACCAGTGACCGACTCGCTAGCGGGAGTGTTGCAGATACGCAGTATTTT. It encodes CATSDRLASGSVADTQYF.

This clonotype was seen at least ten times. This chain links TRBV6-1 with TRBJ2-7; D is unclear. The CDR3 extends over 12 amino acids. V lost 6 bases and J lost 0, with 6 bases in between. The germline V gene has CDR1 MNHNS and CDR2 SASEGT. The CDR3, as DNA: TGTGCCAGCAGGACTCACTCCTACGAGCAGTACTTC. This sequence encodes CASRTHSYEQYF.

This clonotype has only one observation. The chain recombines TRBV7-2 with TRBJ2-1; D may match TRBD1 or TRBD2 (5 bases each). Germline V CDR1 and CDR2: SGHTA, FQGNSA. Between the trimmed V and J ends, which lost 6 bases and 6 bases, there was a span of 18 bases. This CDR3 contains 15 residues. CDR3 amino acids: CASSLGVGRSNEQFF. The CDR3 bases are TGTGCCAGCAGTCTTGGGGTGGGACGCTCCAATGAGCAGTTCTTC.

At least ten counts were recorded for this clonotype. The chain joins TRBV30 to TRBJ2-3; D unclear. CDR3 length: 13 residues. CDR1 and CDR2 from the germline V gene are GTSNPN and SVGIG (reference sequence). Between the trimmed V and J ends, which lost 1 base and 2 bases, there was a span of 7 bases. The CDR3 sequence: CAWSGISTDTQYF. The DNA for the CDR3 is TGTGCCTGGAGTGGGATCTCCACAGATACGCAGTATTTT.

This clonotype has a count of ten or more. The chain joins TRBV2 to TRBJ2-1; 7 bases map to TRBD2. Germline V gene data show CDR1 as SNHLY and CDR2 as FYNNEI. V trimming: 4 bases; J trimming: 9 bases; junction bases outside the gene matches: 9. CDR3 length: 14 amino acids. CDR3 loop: CASSAREGLAEQFF. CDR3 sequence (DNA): TGTGCCAGCAGTGCGAGGGAGGGCCTCGCTGAGCAGTTCTTC.

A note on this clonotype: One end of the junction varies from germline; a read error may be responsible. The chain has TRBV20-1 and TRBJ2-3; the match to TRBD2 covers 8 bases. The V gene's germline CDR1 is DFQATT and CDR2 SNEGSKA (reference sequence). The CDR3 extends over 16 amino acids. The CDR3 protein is CSARARRGASTDTQYF. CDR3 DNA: TGCAGTGCCAGAGCCCGGCGGGGGGCCAGCACAGATACGCAGTATTTT.

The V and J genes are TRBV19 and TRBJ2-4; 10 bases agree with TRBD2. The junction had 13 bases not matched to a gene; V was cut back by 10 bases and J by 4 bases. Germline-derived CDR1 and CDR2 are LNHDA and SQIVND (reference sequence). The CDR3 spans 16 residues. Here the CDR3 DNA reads TGTGCCAATACGAAGCTAGCGGGAGCGGGGAAAAACATTCAGTACTTC. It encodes CANTKLAGAGKNIQYF.

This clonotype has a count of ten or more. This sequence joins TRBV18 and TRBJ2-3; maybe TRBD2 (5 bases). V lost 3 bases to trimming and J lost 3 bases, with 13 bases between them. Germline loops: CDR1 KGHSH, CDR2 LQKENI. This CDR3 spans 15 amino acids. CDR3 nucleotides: TGTGCCAGCTCACCGACTAATCGGATAACAGATACGCAGTATTTT. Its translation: CASSPTNRITDTQYF.

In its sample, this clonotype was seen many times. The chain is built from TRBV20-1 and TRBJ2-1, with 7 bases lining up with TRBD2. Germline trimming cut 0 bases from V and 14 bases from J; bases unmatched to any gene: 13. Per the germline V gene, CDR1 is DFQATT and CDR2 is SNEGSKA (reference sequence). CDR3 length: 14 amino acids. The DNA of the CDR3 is TGCAGTGCTAGAGATCTCGGTTTAGCGGGTCCGGAGTTCTTC. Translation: CSARDLGLAGPEFF.

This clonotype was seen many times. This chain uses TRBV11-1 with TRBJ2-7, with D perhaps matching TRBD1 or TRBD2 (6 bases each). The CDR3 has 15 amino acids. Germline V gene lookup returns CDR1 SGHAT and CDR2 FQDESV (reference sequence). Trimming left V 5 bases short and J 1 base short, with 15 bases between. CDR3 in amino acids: CASSRGQAASYEQYF. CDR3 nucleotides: TGTGCCAGCAGCCGGGGGCAGGCGGCATCCTACGAGCAGTACTTC.

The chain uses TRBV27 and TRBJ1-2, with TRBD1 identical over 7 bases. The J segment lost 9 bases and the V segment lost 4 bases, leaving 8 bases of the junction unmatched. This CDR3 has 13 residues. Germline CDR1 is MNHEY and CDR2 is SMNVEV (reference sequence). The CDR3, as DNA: TGTGCCAGCAGTTCCAGACAGGGTCGGCGCTACACCTTC. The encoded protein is CASSSRQGRRYTF.

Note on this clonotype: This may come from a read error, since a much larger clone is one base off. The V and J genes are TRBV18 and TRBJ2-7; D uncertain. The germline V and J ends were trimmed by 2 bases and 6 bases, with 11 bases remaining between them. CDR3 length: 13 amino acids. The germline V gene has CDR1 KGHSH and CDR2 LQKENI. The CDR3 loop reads CASSPDFTCEQYF. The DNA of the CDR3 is TGTGCCAGCTCACCAGACTTTACCTGCGAGCAGTACTTC.